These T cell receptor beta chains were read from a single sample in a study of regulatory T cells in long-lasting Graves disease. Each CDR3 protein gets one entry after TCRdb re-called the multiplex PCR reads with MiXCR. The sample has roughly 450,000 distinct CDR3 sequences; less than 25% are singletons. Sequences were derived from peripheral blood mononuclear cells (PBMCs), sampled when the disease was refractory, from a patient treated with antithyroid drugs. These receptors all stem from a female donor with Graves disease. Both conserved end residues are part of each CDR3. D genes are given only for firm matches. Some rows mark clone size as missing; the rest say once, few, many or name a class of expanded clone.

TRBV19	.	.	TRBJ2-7	TGTGCCAGTAGTATATCCTCTTCCTACGAGCAGTACTTC	CASSISSSYEQYF
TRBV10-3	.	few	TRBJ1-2	TGTGCCATCAGCCCCGACCCGCGAGGCACAACTAACTATGGCTACACCTTC	CAISPDPRGTTNYGYTF
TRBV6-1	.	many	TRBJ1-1	TGTGCCACCATCAGAAAGGGAGGCACTGAAGCTTTCTTT	CATIRKGGTEAFF
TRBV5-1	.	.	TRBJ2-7	TGCGCCAGCAGCTTGGAAAGCGGCCTACACGAGCAGTACTTC	CASSLESGLHEQYF
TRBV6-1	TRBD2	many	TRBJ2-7	TGTGCCAGCAGTCGCGGGGGAATAGCGGATTCCTACGAGCAGTACTTC	CASSRGGIADSYEQYF
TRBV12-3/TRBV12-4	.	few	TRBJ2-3	TGTGCCAGCCAAGAGTCCACAGATACGCAGTATTTT	CASQESTDTQYF
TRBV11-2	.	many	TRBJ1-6	TGTGCCAGCAGCTTGGGTTTGAGCTCCTATAATTCACCCCTCCACTTT	CASSLGLSSYNSPLHF
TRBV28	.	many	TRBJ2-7	TGTGCCAGCAGGAGAAAGGAAACCTACGAGCAGTACTTC	CASRRKETYEQYF
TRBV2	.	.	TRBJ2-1	TGTGCCTGCAGTGAAGATCCAGTAATACTCCCCCGCTCCTACAATGAGCAGTTCTTC	CACSEDPVILPRSYNEQFF
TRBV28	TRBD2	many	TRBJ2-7	TGTGCCAGCAGTCTGACTAGCGGTTTATCCTACGAGCAGTACTTC	CASSLTSGLSYEQYF
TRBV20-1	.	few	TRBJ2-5	TGCAGTGCTAGAGATGAGGGGTACACTCGGGAGACCCAGTACTTC	CSARDEGYTRETQYF
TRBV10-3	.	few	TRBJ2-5	TGTGCCATCAGTGGGGGGGTGGATAAAGAGACCCAGTACTTC	CAISGGVDKETQYF
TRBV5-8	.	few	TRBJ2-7	TGTGCCAGCAGCCGGACAGCAAGCCGACGAGAGCAGTACTTC	CASSRTASRREQYF
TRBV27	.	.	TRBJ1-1	TGTGCCAGCAAACTCCGGGACACCTTCACCGAAGCTTTCTTT	CASKLRDTFTEAFF
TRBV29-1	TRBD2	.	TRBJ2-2	TGCAGCGTTGAGAGTAGCGGGGTTTCGAGCACCGGGGAGCTGTTTTTT	CSVESSGVSSTGELFF
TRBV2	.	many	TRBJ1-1	TGTGCCACCCTCACGGGGGTAGACACTGAAGCTTTCTTT	CATLTGVDTEAFF
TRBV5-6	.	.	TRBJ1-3	TGTGCCAGCAGCAAACAGGGAATTGGAAACACCATATATTTT	CASSKQGIGNTIYF
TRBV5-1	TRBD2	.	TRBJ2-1	TGCGCCAGCAGCTTGGCTGGACTAGCGGGTTACAATGAGCAGTTCTTC	CASSLAGLAGYNEQFF
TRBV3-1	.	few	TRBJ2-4	TGTGCCAGCAGCCAAGCCGGGCTTAGGGAAAACATTCAGTACTTC	CASSQAGLRENIQYF
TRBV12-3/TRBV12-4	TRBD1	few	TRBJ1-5	TGTGCCAGCAGTTCGGGACAGGGAGTATCTCAGCCCCAGCATTTT	CASSSGQGVSQPQHF
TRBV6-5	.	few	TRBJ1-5	TGTGCCAGCAGTTATGATAATAGCAATCAGCTCCAGCATTTT	CASSYDNSNQLQHF
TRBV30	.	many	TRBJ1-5	TGTGCCTGGAGCGCGGACATAAATCAGCCCCAGCATTTT	CAWSADINQPQHF
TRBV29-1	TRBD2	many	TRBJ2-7	TGCAGCGTTGGAGTCGCGACTAGCGGGAGGGTCGAGCAGTACTTC	CSVGVATSGRVEQYF
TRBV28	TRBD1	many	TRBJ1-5	TGTGCCCATCGGACAGGATTTCGGAATCAGCCCCAGCATTTT	CAHRTGFRNQPQHF
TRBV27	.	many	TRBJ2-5	TGTGCCAGCAGCTCTGGGGCTAGCCAAGAGACCCAGTACTTC	CASSSGASQETQYF
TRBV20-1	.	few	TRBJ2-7	TGCAGTGCTAGAGATCAGGCCGCCTCCTACGAGCAGTACTTC	CSARDQAASYEQYF
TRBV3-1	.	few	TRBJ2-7	TGTGCCAGCAGCCAAGGATCAACCTACGAGCAGTACTTC	CASSQGSTYEQYF
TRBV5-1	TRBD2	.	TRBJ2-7	TGTGCCAGCAGTTCCGGGACTAGCGGAGCCTACGAGCAGTACTTC	CASSSGTSGAYEQYF
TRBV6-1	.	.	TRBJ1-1	TGTGCCAGCAGTGAAGTCGTGGGGAACTGGATGAACACTGAAGCTTTCTTT	CASSEVVGNWMNTEAFF
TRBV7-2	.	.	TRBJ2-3	TGTGCCAGCAGCTTTGCGGGTGCAGATACGCAGTATTTT	CASSFAGADTQYF
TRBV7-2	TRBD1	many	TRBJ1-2	TGTGCCAGCAGCTTAAACAGGGGGCTCGACTATGGCTACACCTTC	CASSLNRGLDYGYTF
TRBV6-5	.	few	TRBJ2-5	TGTGCCAGCAGTTACCGGGACTTCCGGCAAGAGACCCAGTACTTC	CASSYRDFRQETQYF
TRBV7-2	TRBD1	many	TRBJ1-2	TGTGCCAGCAGCTTAGTCGGACAGGGGCTCGATGGCTACACCTTC	CASSLVGQGLDGYTF
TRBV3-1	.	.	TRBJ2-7	TGTGCCAGCAGCCCCCCCTCCGGTACAACCTACGAGCAGTACTTC	CASSPPSGTTYEQYF
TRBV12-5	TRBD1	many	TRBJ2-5	TGTGCTAGTGGTTCGGGACAGGGGGCGGCAGAGACCCAGTACTTC	CASGSGQGAAETQYF
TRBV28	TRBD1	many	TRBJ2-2	TGTGCCAGCAGTTTATCAGGGACAGGGCTGAACACCGGGGAGCTGTTTTTT	CASSLSGTGLNTGELFF
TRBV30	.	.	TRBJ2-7	TGTGCCTGGGCCAAGGGGAGAACCTACGAGCAGTACTTC	CAWAKGRTYEQYF
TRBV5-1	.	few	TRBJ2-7	TGCGCCAGCAGCCGGGGGACTCCCGGCGCCTACGAGCAGTACTTC	CASSRGTPGAYEQYF
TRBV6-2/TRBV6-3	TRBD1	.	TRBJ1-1	TGTGCCAGCAGTGAAATGAGGGGGCTTAACACTGAAGCTTTCTTT	CASSEMRGLNTEAFF
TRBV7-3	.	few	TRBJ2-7	TGTGCCAGCAGCTTATTCGGCGGGGTTCCCGAGCAGTACTTC	CASSLFGGVPEQYF
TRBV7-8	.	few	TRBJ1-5	TGTGCCAGCAGTCCTACCGTTTACGGAGGGAATCAGCCCCAGCATTTT	CASSPTVYGGNQPQHF
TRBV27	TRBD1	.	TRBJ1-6	TGTGCCAGCAGTTTCCGGGACAGCCATTCACCCCTCCACTTT	CASSFRDSHSPLHF
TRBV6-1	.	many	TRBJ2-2	TGTGCCAGCAGTGATGTCCCGTTTGGAGGACCCGGGGAGCTGTTTTTT	CASSDVPFGGPGELFF